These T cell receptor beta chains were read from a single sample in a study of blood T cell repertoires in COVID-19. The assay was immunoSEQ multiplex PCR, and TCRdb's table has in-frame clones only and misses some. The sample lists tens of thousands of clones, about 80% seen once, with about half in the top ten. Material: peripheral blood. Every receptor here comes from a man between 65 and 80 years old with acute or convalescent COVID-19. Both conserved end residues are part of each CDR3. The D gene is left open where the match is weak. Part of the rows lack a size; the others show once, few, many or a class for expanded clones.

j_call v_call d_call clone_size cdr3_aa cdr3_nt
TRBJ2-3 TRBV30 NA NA CALDLWEGTDTQYF TGTGCCTTAGACCTCTGGGAGGGCACAGATACGCAGTATTTT
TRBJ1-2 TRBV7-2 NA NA CASSFGAVGSYGYTF TGTGCCAGCAGTTTTGGGGCAGTGGGTTCCTATGGCTACACCTTC
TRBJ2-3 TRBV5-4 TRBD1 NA CASTLSDRGQTDTQYF TGTGCCAGCACCCTTTCGGACAGGGGGCAAACAGATACGCAGTATTTT
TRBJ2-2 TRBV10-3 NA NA CAISESPIGELFF TGTGCCATCAGTGAGTCCCCCATCGGGGAGCTGTTTTTT
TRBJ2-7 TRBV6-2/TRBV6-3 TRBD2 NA CASSGTSGRPYEQYF TGTGCCAGCAGTGGGACTAGCGGGAGACCCTACGAGCAGTACTTC
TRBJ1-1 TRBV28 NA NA CASSFDQDTLNTEAFF TGTGCCAGCAGTTTTGATCAGGACACCTTGAACACTGAAGCTTTCTTT
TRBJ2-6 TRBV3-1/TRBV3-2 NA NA CASLFSGANVLTF TGTGCCAGCCTATTTTCTGGGGCCAACGTCCTGACTTTC
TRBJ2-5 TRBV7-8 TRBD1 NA CASSWDREGETQYF TGTGCCAGCAGCTGGGACAGGGAGGGAGAGACCCAGTACTTC
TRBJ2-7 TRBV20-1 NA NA CSASLQAPYEQYF TGCAGTGCTAGTCTACAGGCGCCCTACGAGCAGTACTTC
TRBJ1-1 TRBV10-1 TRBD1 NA CASSTTGANTEAFF TGCGCCAGCAGTACCACAGGGGCGAACACTGAAGCTTTCTTT
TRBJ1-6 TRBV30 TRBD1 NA CACARDSDNSPLHF TGTGCCTGCGCCCGGGACAGCGATAATTCACCCCTCCACTTT
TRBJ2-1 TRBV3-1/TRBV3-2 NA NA CASSHGLGRGVYNEQFF TGTGCCAGCAGCCATGGGTTGGGGAGGGGGGTTTACAATGAGCAGTTCTTC
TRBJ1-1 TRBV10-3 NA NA CAIGTGVLGTEAFF TGTGCCATCGGGACGGGGGTCCTGGGAACTGAAGCTTTCTTT
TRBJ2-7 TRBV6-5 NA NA CASAGDTAPYEQYF TGTGCCTCCGCTGGGGACACCGCACCCTACGAGCAGTACTTC
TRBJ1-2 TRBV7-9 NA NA CASRATGANYGYTF TGTGCCAGCAGAGCGACCGGAGCTAACTATGGCTACACCTTC
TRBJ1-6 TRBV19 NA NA CASSTRTVSTSPLHF TGTGCCAGTAGTACACGGACAGTGTCAACCTCACCCCTCCACTTT
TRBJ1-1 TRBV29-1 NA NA CSVGSGPREFGAFF TGCAGCGTAGGCTCGGGGCCCCGGGAGTTTGGAGCTTTCTTT
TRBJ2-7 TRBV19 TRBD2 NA CASSPGRGGYEQYF TGTGCCAGTAGCCCCGGGAGGGGGGGCTACGAGCAGTACTTC
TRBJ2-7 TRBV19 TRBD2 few CASRQSGRELDEQYF TGTGCCAGTAGGCAAAGCGGGAGGGAACTGGACGAGCAGTACTTC
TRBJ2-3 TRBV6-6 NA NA CASSAPSGTDTQYF TGTGCCAGCAGCGCCCCCAGCGGCACAGATACGCAGTATTTT
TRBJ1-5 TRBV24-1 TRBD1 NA CATSDSGTGISNQPQHF TGTGCCACCAGTGACTCCGGGACAGGAATTAGCAATCAGCCCCAGCATTTT
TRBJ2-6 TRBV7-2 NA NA CASSPGQIRSGANVLTF TGTGCCAGCAGCCCAGGACAGATCCGATCTGGGGCCAACGTCCTGACTTTC
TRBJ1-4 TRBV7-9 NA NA CASSRGLPRMNEKLFF TGTGCCAGCAGCCGCGGACTCCCCCGTATGAATGAAAAACTGTTTTTT
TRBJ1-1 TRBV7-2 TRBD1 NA CASSFTGETEAFF TGTGCCAGCAGCTTTACAGGGGAGACTGAAGCTTTCTTT
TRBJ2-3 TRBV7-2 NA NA CASLASTDTQYF TGTGCCAGCTTGGCTAGCACAGATACGCAGTATTTT
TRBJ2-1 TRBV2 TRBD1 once CASSDGTGGNEQFF TGTGCCAGCAGTGACGGGACAGGGGGAAATGAGCAGTTCTTC
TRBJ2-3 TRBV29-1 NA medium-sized CSVGRRRADTQYF TGCAGCGTTGGGCGGCGCCGGGCAGATACGCAGTATTTT
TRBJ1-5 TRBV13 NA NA CASSSDRSNQPQHF TGTGCCAGCAGCAGTGACAGAAGCAATCAGCCCCAGCATTTT
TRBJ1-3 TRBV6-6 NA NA CASSDDPGSGNTIYF TGTGCCAGCAGTGACGACCCGGGCTCTGGAAACACCATATATTTT
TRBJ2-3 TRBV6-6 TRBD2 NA CASSRSGLAGETDTQYF TGTGCCAGCAGCCGATCCGGATTAGCGGGGGAGACAGATACGCAGTATTTT
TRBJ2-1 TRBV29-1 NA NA CSVAHTGSYNEQFF TGCAGCGTCGCTCACACGGGCTCCTACAATGAGCAGTTCTTC
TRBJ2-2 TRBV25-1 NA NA CASSPSPGTLNTGELFF TGTGCCAGCAGTCCAAGCCCCGGGACACTGAACACCGGGGAGCTGTTTTTT